This T cell receptor beta chain was recovered during a study of cytomegalovirus exposure and HLA in healthy donors. The CDR3 extends over 15 amino acids. The ends lost 5 bases at V and 6 bases at J; junction bases unmatched: 9. The germline V gene has CDR1 MNHNS and CDR2 SASEGT. Profiled with immunoSEQ multiplex PCR; TCRdb holds only in-frame clones, not every one. The table lists some 77,000 clones, over 85% of them singletons. Sequenced sample: PBMCs. This TCR was sampled from a young man in good health and CMV-seropositive. The V gene is TRBV6-1, the J gene TRBJ2-2, with 7 bases fitting TRBD2. CDR3 loop: CASSNTGGTPGELFF. In DNA form, the CDR3 reads TGTGCCAGCAGTAATACGGGGGGAACGCCCGGGGAGCTGTTTTTT.